The entry below describes one T cell receptor (beta chain). Profiling relied on immunoSEQ multiplex PCR, and the TCRdb table lists in-frame clones only, not all of them. The sample holds over 200,000 clones, more than 65% seen once. Germline V CDR1 and CDR2: MNHEY, SVGAGI. Trimming at V came to 5 bases and at J to 10 bases, leaving 8 bases not matched to a gene. The CDR3 sequence is 15 residues long. This record belongs to a study of blood T cell repertoires in COVID-19. The specimen sequenced was peripheral blood. The chain is built from TRBV6-5 and TRBJ1-6, with 10 bases lining up with TRBD1. The clonotype was recovered from a man between 40 and 49 years old who had recovered from COVID-19. The CDR3 sequence is CASSRPGQGRSPLHF. CDR3 sequence (DNA): TGTGCCAGCAGTCGGCCGGGACAGGGGCGGTCACCCCTCCACTTT.